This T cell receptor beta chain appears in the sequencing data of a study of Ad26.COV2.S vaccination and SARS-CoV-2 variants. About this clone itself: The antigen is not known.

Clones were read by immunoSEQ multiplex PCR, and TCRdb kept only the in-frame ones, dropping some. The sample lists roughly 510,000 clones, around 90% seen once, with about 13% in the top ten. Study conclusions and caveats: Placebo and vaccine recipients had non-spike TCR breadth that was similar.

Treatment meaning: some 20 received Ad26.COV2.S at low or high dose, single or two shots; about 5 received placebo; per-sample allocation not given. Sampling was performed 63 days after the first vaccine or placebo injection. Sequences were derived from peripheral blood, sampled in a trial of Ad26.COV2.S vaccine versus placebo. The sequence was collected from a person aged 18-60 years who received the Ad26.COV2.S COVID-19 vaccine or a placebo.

CDR3 amino acids: CASSLDLATSYEQYF. In DNA, the CDR3 is TGTGCCAGCAGCTTGGATCTGGCTACCTCCTACGAGCAGTACTTC. The rearrangement links TRBV7-8 to TRBJ2-7; D gene uncertain. CDR1 and CDR2 (germline): SGHVS, FQNEAQ. Trimming left V 3 bases short and J 0 bases short, with 12 bases between. The CDR3 has 15 residues.